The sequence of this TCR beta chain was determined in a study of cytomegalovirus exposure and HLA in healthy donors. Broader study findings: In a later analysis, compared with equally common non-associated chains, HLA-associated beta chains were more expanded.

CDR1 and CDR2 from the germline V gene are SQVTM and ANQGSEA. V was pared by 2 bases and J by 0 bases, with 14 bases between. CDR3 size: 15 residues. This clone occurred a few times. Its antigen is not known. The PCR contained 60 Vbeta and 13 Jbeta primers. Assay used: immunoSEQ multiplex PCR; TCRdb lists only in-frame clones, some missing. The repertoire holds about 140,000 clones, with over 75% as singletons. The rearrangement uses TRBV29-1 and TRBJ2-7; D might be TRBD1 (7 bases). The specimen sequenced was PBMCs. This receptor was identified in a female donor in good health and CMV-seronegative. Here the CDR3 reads CSVEKAGGSSYEQYF. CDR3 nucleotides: TGCAGCGTTGAAAAAGCAGGGGGGAGCTCCTACGAGCAGTACTTC.